The source of this TCR beta chain is a study of blood T cell repertoires in COVID-19. About the study: Both acute and convalescent COVID-19 samples were obtained from the United States, Italy and Spain. In each case, the material was cDNA or gDNA derived from T cells, B-cell-depleted T cells, or PBMCs.

Authors' processing steps: Using reference gene primer amplification, nucleated cell counts were estimated. Produced via immunoSEQ multiplex PCR; TCRdb's table is partial and in-frame only. The V and J calls and clone size were taken over from that table, and D and trimming were inferred from the DNA. The sample has approximately 240,000 clones, around four fifths seen once. Per germline, CDR1 SGHTS and CDR2 YDEGEE. CDR3 length: 13 amino acids. Trimming cost V 3 bases and J 9 bases, with 10 bases left between them. Input material: peripheral blood. The gene calls are TRBV5-8 and TRBJ1-6, with D perhaps matching TRBD1 (5 bases). The sequence came from a man aged 50-59 years with acute or convalescent COVID-19. CDR3 loop: CASSSRETSPLHF. In nucleotides, the CDR3 is TGTGCCAGCAGCTCCAGGGAAACTTCACCCCTCCACTTT.